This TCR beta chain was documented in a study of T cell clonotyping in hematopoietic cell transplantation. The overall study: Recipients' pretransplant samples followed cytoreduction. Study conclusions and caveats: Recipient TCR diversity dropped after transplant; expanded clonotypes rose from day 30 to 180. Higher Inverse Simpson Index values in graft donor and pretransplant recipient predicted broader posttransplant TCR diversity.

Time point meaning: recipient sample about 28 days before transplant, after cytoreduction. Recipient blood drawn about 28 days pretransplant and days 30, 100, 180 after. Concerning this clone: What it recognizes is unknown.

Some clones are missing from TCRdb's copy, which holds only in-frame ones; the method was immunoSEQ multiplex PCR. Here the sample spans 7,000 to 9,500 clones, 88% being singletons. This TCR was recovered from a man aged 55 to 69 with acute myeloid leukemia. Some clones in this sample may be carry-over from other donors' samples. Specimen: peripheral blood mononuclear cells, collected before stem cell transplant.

The CDR3 DNA reads TGTGCCAGCAGCTTAGGGGGGACAGATACGCAGTATTTT. Encoded protein: CASSLGGTDTQYF. The chain combines TRBV7-3 with TRBJ2-3, with a possible D match to TRBD2 (6 bases). Germline lookup yields CDR1 SGHTA and CDR2 FQGTGA. This CDR3 is built from 13 residues. V lost 2 bases to trimming and J lost 3 bases, with 6 bases between them.